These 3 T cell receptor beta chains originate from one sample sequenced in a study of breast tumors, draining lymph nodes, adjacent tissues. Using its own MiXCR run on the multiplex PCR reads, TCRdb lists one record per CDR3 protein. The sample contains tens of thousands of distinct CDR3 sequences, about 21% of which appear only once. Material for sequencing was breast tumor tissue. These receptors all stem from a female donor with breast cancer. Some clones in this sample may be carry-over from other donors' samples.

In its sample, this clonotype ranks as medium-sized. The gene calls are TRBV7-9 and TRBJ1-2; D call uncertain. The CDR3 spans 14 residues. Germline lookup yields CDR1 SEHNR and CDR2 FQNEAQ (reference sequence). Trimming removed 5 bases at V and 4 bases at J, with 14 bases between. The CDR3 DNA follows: TGTGCCAGCAGCCAAAACAGTAGCCCCTATGGCTACACCTTC. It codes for CASSQNSSPYGYTF.

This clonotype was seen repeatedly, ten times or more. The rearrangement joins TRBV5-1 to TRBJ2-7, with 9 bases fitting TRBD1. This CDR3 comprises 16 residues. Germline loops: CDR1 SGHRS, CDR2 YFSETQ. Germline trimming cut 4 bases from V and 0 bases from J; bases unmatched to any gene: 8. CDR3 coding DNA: TGCGCCAGCAGCCCCAGGGCGGGACAGGGCTCCTACGAGCAGTACTTC. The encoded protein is CASSPRAGQGSYEQYF.

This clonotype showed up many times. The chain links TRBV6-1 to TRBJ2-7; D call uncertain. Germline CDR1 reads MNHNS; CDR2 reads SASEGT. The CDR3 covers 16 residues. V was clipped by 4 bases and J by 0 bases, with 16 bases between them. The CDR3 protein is CASSGMDRALSYEQYF. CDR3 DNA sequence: TGTGCCAGCAGTGGGATGGACCGGGCCCTCTCCTACGAGCAGTACTTC.